These T cell receptor beta chains were read from a single sample in a study of blood T cells in healthy people across ages. Via MiXCR, TCRdb re-called the 5' RACE reads, giving one row per CDR3 protein. The data show around 1.5 million distinct CDR3 sequences, roughly a third seen once. Material: blood. All receptors derive from a woman aged 25-40 years in good health. CDR3s include the opening cysteine and the closing phenylalanine or tryptophan. The D gene is left open where the match is weak. Size values are once, few and many counts, or a class for expanded clones, and some rows have none.

clone_size	d_call	v_call	j_call	cdr3_nt	cdr3_aa
.	.	TRBV4-2	TRBJ2-3	TGTGCCAGCAGCCAAGTCCAGGGGAAGGCAGATACGCAGTATTTT	CASSQVQGKADTQYF
.	.	TRBV7-8	TRBJ2-5	TGTGCCAGCAACTTAGTGGGAGAAGAGACCCAGTACTTC	CASNLVGEETQYF
.	.	TRBV20-1	TRBJ1-1	TGCAGTGCCCTATCTAGACAGAAAAACACTGAAGCTTTCTTT	CSALSRQKNTEAFF
.	.	TRBV4-1	TRBJ1-1	TGCGCCAGCAGCCAACCGGGCCGGGGGCGGGAAACTGAAGCTTTCTTT	CASSQPGRGRETEAFF
.	.	TRBV6-6	TRBJ2-2	TGTGCCAGCAGTTACACAGAACGCAGGGAGCTGTTTTTT	CASSYTERRELFF
few	TRBD2	TRBV20-1	TRBJ2-1	TGCAGTGCTAGAGATTTACTAGCGGGGCTGGACAATGAGCAGTTCTTC	CSARDLLAGLDNEQFF
many	.	TRBV5-1	TRBJ2-1	TGCGCCAGCAGCTTGACCGGGACTCCTTACAATGAGCAGTTCTTC	CASSLTGTPYNEQFF
many	.	TRBV29-1	TRBJ2-3	TGCAGCGTTGGATACCCTGCGAGCACAGATACGCAGTATTTT	CSVGYPASTDTQYF
.	.	TRBV9	TRBJ2-3	TGTGCCAGCAGCGTAGATAAAAGCACAGATACGCAGTATTTT	CASSVDKSTDTQYF
.	.	TRBV2	TRBJ2-7	TGTGCCAGCAGTGATACGGGAAAGGGGCCCTGGGAGCAGTACTTC	CASSDTGKGPWEQYF
.	.	TRBV9	TRBJ1-1	TGTGCCAGCAGCGTGCTTGTTAGCACTGAAGCTTTCTTT	CASSVLVSTEAFF
many	TRBD1	TRBV29-1	TRBJ2-7	TGCAGCGTCGGGACAGGGGGCAACTACGAGCAGTACTTC	CSVGTGGNYEQYF
.	TRBD2	TRBV9	TRBJ2-1	TGTGCCAGCAGCGTAGGGAGGGGAGGGTACAATGGGCAGTTCTTC	CASSVGRGGYNGQFF
few	.	TRBV5-6	TRBJ1-2	TGTGCCAGCAGCCCCGGGAGATGGACGGAGAACTATGGCTACACCTTC	CASSPGRWTENYGYTF
.	TRBD1	TRBV6-6	TRBJ1-1	TGTGCCAGCAGTGCCTTCGACAGGGGAAAGAGCACTGAAGCTTTCTTT	CASSAFDRGKSTEAFF
.	TRBD1	TRBV2	TRBJ2-5	TGTGCCAGCAGAGGACGGAGACAGGGGGAAGAGACCCAGTACTTC	CASRGRRQGEETQYF
.	.	TRBV6-2/TRBV6-3	TRBJ2-7	TGTGCCAGCGTACCTCGGGGCATCATCGAGCAGTACTTC	CASVPRGIIEQYF
.	.	TRBV20-1	TRBJ1-1	TGCAGTGCTAGAGATGCAAGAGGAATCACTGAAGCTTTCTTT	CSARDARGITEAFF
many	TRBD2	TRBV29-1	TRBJ2-1	TGCAGCGTCCGTGGCGGGAGGGCCCATGAGCAGTTCTTC	CSVRGGRAHEQFF
few	.	TRBV19	TRBJ2-1	TGTGCCAGTAGTCCCCGGGGGGCGGCAAGGAGTGAGCAGTTCTTC	CASSPRGAARSEQFF
.	.	TRBV20-1	TRBJ1-2	TGCAGTGCTAGAGATCATAAGGATGGCTACACCTTC	CSARDHKDGYTF
few	.	TRBV12-3/TRBV12-4	TRBJ2-3	TGTGCCAGCAGTCCCAGGGTACTAGACTTGGGTACGCAGTATTTT	CASSPRVLDLGTQYF
.	.	TRBV27	TRBJ1-2	TGTGCCAGCAGTTTAGGGCCGCCCGGCGATGGCTACACCTTC	CASSLGPPGDGYTF
.	.	TRBV3-1	TRBJ2-5	TGTGCCAGCAGCCAAGTGGTACTAAACCAAGAGACCCAGTACTTC	CASSQVVLNQETQYF
many	.	TRBV5-1	TRBJ2-5	TGCGCCAGCAGGGTAGAAAGCACGGAGACCCAGTACTTC	CASRVESTETQYF
many	.	TRBV20-1	TRBJ2-7	TGCAGTGCCCTCGGTGTGGCCTACGAGCAGTACTTC	CSALGVAYEQYF
.	.	TRBV5-1	TRBJ2-7	TGCGCCAGCAGCTTGGATGGGGGCGACTACTACGAGCAGTACTTC	CASSLDGGDYYEQYF
.	TRBD2	TRBV5-1	TRBJ2-7	TGCGCCAGCAGCATGACTAGCGGAGAATACGAGCAGTACTTC	CASSMTSGEYEQYF
many	.	TRBV7-8	TRBJ2-7	TGTGCCAGCAGCCGCGTCCAGGGGACGGCCTACGAGCAGTACTTC	CASSRVQGTAYEQYF
.	TRBD2	TRBV7-2	TRBJ2-1	TGTGTCAGCAGCTTAGCACTAGCGGCCTATGAGCAGTTCTTC	CVSSLALAAYEQFF
.	TRBD2	TRBV4-1	TRBJ2-7	TGCGCCAGCAGCCAAGGGGTGACTAGCGGGGGGAGCTCCTACGAGCAGTACTTC	CASSQGVTSGGSSYEQYF
few	.	TRBV5-1	TRBJ1-5	TGCGCCAGCAACCTAGGGCCTATGGGCAATCAGCCCCAGCATTTT	CASNLGPMGNQPQHF
many	.	TRBV12-3/TRBV12-4	TRBJ2-3	TGTGCCAGCAAGGAGGGGGATGGTACGCAGTATTTT	CASKEGDGTQYF
many	.	TRBV20-1	TRBJ2-7	TGCAGTTCCGGAGGGTACGAGCAGTACTTC	CSSGGYEQYF
.	TRBD2	TRBV20-1	TRBJ2-5	TGCAGTGCTAGAGATGCTAGCGGGAGGATGGAGACCCAGTACTTC	CSARDASGRMETQYF
few	.	TRBV5-1	TRBJ2-7	TGCGCCAGCAGCTTGGTAGAACTCACCTACGAGCAGTACTTC	CASSLVELTYEQYF
.	.	TRBV2	TRBJ1-1	TGTGCCAGCATTTCAGGGACTGAAGCTTTCTTT	CASISGTEAFF
few	.	TRBV6-2/TRBV6-3	TRBJ2-4	TGTGCCAGCAGTTACCCCCATCCTGACAGGCAGGGAGACGAAGCCAAAAACATTCAGTACTTC	CASSYPHPDRQGDEAKNIQYF
.	.	TRBV4-2	TRBJ1-5	TGTGCCAGCAGCCAAGATCTGAACGATCAGCCCCAGCATTTT	CASSQDLNDQPQHF
.	.	TRBV7-9	TRBJ1-2	TGTGCCAGCAGCTTAGGGGGGAGGTCTACAGTCTATGGCTACACCTTC	CASSLGGRSTVYGYTF
once	TRBD2	TRBV15	TRBJ2-1	TGTGCCACCAGAGGGACTAGCGGGAGTAGGGATGAGCAGTTCTTC	CATRGTSGSRDEQFF
.	.	TRBV20-1	TRBJ2-4	TGCAGTGCTAGAGGTGGGGGGACGCTAGCCAAAAACATTCAGTACTTC	CSARGGGTLAKNIQYF
.	.	TRBV6-2/TRBV6-3	TRBJ2-7	TGTGCCAGCAGTGCCCGGGGCAGGAGCCACGAGCAGTACTTC	CASSARGRSHEQYF
.	TRBD2	TRBV20-1	TRBJ2-5	TGCAGTGCTAGGAGGCGGGGGGGCCGGGAGACCCAGTACTTC	CSARRRGGRETQYF
.	.	TRBV6-1	TRBJ1-6	TGTGCCAGCAGTGAAGCGGGGGGGAATTCACCCCTCCACTTT	CASSEAGGNSPLHF